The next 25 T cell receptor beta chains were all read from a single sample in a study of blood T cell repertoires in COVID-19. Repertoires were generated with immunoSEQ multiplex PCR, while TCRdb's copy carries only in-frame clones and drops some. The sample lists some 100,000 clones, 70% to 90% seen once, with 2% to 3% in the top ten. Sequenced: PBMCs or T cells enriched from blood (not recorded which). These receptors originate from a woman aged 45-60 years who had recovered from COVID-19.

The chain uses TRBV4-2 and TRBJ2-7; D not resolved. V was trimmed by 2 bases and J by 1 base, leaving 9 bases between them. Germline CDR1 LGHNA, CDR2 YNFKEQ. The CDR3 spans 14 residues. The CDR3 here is CASSQSTSSYEQYF. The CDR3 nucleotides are TGTGCCAGCAGCCAATCGACTTCTTCCTACGAGCAGTACTTC.

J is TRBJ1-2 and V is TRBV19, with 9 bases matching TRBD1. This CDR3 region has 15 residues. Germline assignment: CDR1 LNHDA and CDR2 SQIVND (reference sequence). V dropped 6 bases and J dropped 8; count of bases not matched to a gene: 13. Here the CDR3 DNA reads TGTGCCAGTAGCCGAACTTGGACAGGGGAGCAAGGCTACACCTTC. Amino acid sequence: CASSRTWTGEQGYTF.

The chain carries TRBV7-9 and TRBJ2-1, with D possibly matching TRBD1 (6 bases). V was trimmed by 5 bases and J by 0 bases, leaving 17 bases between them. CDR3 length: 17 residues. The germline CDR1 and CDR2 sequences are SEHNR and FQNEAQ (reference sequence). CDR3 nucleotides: TGTGCCAGCAGCCCCATATCCGGGACACTCTCCTACAATGAGCAGTTCTTC. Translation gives CASSPISGTLSYNEQFF.

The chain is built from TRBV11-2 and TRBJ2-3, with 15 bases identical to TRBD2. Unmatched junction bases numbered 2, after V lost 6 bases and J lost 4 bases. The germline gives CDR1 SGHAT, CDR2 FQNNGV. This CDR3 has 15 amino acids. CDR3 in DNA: TGTGCCAGCAGTTGGACTAGCGGGAGGGCAGATACGCAGTATTTT. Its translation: CASSWTSGRADTQYF.

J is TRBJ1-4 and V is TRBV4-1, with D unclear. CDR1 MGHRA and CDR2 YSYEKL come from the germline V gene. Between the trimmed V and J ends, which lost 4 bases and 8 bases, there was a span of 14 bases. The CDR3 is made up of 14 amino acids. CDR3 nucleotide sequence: TGCGCCAGCAGCCTTGTGGCCAGTGTGGAAAAACTGTTTTTT. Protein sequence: CASSLVASVEKLFF.

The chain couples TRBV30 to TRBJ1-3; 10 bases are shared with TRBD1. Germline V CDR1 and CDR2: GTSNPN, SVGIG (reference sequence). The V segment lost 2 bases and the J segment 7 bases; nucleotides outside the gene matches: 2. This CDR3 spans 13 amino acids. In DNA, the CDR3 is TGTGCCTGGAGTACGGGACAGGGGAACACCATATATTTT. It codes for CAWSTGQGNTIYF.

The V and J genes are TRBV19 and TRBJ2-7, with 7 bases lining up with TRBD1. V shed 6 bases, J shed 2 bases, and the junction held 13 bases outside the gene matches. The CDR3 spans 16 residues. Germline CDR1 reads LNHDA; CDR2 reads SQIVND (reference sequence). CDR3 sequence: CASRDSGTASPYEQYF. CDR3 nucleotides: TGTGCCAGTAGGGATTCCGGGACAGCCTCCCCCTACGAGCAGTACTTC.

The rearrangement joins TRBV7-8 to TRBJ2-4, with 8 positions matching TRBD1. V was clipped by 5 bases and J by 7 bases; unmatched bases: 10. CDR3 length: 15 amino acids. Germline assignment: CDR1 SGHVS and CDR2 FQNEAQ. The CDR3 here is CASSRDQGAKNIQYF. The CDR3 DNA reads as TGTGCCAGCAGCCGAGACCAGGGGGCGAAGAACATTCAGTACTTC.

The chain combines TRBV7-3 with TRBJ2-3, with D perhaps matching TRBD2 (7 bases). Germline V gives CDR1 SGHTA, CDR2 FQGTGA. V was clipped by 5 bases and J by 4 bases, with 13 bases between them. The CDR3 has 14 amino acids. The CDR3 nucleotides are TGTGCCAGCAGCAAACTAGGGGGGGCAGATACGCAGTATTTT. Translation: CASSKLGGADTQYF.

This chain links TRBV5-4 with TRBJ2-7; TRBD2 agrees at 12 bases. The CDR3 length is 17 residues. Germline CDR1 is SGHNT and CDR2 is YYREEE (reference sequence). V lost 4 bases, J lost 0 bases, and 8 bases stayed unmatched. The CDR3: CASSQLAGGYNSYEQYF. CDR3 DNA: TGTGCCAGCAGCCAACTAGCGGGGGGCTACAACTCCTACGAGCAGTACTTC.

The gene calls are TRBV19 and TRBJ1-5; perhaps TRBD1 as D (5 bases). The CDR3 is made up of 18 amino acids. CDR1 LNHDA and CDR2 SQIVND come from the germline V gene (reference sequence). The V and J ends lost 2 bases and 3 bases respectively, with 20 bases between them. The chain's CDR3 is CASSILQQAQAFNQPQHF. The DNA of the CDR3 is TGTGCCAGTAGTATACTCCAACAGGCCCAAGCCTTCAATCAGCCCCAGCATTTT.

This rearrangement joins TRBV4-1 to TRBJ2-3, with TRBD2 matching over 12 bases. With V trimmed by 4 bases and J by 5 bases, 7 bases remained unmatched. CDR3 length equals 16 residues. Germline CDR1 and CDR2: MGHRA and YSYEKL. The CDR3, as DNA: TGCGCCAGCAGCCTGACTAGCGGGGGCCCGGGAGATACGCAGTATTTT. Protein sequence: CASSLTSGGPGDTQYF.

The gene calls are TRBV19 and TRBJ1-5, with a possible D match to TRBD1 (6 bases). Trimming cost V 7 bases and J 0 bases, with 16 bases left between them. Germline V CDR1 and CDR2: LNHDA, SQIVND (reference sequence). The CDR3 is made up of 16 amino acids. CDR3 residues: CASMPRTAYSNQPQHF. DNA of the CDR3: TGTGCCAGTATGCCGAGGACAGCATATAGCAATCAGCCCCAGCATTTT. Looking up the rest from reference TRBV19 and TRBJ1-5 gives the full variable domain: DGGITQSPKYLFRKEGQNVTLSCEQNLNHDAMYWYRQDPGQGLRLIYYSQIVNDFQKGDIAEGYSVSREKKESFPLTVTSAQKNPTAFYLCASMPRTAYSNQPQHFGDGTRLSIL.

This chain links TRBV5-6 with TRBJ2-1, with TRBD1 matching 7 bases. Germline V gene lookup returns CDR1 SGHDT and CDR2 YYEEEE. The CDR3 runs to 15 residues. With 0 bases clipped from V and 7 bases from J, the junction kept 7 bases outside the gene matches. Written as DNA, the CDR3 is TGTGCCAGCAGCTTGGAATACAGGGGCTGGAATGAGCAGTTCTTC. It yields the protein CASSLEYRGWNEQFF.

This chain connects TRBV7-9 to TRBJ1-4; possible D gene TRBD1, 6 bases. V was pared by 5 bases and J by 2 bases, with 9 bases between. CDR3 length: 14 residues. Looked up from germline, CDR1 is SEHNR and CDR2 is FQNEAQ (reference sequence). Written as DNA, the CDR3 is TGTGCCAGCAGCCCCACAGGGACTAATGAAAAACTGTTTTTT. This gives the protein CASSPTGTNEKLFF.

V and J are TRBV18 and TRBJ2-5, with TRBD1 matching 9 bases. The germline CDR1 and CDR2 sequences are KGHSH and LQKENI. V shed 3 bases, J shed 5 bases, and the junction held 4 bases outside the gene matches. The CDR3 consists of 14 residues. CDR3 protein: CASSPIDRGETQYF. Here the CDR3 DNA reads TGTGCCAGCTCACCTATTGACAGGGGGGAGACCCAGTACTTC.

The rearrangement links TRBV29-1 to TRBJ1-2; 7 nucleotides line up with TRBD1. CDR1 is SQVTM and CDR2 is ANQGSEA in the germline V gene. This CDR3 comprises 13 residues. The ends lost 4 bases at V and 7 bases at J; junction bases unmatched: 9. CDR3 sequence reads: CSVGFPDRVGYTF. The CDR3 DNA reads TGCAGCGTTGGGTTCCCCGACAGGGTTGGCTACACCTTC.

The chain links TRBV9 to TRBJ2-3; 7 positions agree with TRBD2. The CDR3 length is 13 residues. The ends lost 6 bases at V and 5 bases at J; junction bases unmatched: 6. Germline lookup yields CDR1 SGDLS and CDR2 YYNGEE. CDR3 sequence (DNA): TGTGCCAGCACCCGGGGGGATGGAGATACGCAGTATTTT. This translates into CASTRGDGDTQYF. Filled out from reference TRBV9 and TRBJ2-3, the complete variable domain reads DSGVTQTPKHLITATGQRVTLRCSPRSGDLSVYWYQQSLDQGLQFLIQYYNGEERAKGNILERFSAQQFPDLHSELNLSSLELGDSALYFCASTRGDGDTQYFGPGTRLTVL.

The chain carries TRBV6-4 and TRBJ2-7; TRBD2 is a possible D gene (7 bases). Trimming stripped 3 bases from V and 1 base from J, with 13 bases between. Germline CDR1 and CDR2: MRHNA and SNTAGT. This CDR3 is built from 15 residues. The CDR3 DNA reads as TGTGCCAGCAGTGAATTGGGGGGGCCTTCCTACGAGCAGTACTTC. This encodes CASSELGGPSYEQYF.

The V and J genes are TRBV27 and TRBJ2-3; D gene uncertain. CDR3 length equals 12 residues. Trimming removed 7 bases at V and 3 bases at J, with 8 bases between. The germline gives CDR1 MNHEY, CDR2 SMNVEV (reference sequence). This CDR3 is CASIKRTDTQYF. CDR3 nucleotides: TGTGCCAGCATAAAGAGGACAGATACGCAGTATTTT.

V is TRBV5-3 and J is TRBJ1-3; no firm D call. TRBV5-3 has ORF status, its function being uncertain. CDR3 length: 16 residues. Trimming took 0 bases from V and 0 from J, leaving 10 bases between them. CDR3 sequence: CARSLDILNSGNTIYF. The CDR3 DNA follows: TGTGCCAGAAGCTTGGACATCCTCAACTCTGGAAACACCATATATTTT.

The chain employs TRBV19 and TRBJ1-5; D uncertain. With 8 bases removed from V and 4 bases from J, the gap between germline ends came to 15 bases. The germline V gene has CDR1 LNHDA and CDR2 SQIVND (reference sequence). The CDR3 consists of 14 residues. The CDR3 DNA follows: TGTGCCAGTGCTGACCCTCGGGGAAATCAGCCCCAGCATTTT. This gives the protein CASADPRGNQPQHF. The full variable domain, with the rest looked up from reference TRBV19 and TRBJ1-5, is DGGITQSPKYLFRKEGQNVTLSCEQNLNHDAMYWYRQDPGQGLRLIYYSQIVNDFQKGDIAEGYSVSREKKESFPLTVTSAQKNPTAFYLCASADPRGNQPQHFGDGTRLSIL.

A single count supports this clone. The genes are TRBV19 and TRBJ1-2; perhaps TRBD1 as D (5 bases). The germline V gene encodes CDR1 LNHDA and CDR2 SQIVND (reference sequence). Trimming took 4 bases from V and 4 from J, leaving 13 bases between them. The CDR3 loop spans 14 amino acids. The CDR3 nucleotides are TGTGCCAGTAGTAAAGGGGCAGAAACCTATGGCTACACCTTC. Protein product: CASSKGAETYGYTF.

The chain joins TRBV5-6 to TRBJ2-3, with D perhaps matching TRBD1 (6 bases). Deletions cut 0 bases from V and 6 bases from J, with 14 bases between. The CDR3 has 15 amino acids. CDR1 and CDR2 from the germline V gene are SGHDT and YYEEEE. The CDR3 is CASSLGWGPEDTQYF. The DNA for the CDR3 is TGTGCCAGCAGCTTGGGCTGGGGGCCCGAGGATACGCAGTATTTT.

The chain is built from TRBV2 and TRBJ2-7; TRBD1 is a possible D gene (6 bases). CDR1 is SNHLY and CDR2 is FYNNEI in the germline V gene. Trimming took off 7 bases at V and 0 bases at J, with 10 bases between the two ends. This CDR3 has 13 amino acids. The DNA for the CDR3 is TGTGCCAGCACCCAGACAGGCTCCTACGAGCAGTACTTC. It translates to CASTQTGSYEQYF.